Sequencing of this TCR beta chain was carried out in a study of Ad26.COV2.S vaccination and SARS-CoV-2 variants. Background on the study: Donor got 5x10^10 or 1x10^11 viral particles of Ad26.COV2.S. Broader study findings: The authors reported substantial breadth in spike-specific CD8+ and CD4+ T cell responses after vaccination.

Treatment here: about 20 received Ad26.COV2.S at low or high dose, single or two shots; about 5 received placebo; per-sample allocation not given. All samples were drawn on day 63, counting from the first vaccine or placebo injection. Clones were sequenced by immunoSEQ multiplex PCR, and TCRdb holds only the in-frame ones, with some missing. The data show 410,000 or so clones, with about nine tenths seen just once and roughly an eighth held by the top ten. There are 15 residues in the CDR3. Comment on this clone: The antigen remains unidentified.

This specimen consisted of peripheral blood, obtained in a trial of Ad26.COV2.S vaccine versus placebo. The TCR comes from a person between 18 and 65 years old who received the Ad26.COV2.S COVID-19 vaccine or a placebo. This chain uses TRBV21-1 with TRBJ1-2; the table's D call, TRBD1, was not checked against the DNA. TRBV21-1 has pseudogene status. The CDR3 here is CASSTLRGCGYGYTF. CDR3 nucleotides: TGTGCCAGCAGCACCCTTAGGGGGTGCGGCTATGGCTACACCTTC.